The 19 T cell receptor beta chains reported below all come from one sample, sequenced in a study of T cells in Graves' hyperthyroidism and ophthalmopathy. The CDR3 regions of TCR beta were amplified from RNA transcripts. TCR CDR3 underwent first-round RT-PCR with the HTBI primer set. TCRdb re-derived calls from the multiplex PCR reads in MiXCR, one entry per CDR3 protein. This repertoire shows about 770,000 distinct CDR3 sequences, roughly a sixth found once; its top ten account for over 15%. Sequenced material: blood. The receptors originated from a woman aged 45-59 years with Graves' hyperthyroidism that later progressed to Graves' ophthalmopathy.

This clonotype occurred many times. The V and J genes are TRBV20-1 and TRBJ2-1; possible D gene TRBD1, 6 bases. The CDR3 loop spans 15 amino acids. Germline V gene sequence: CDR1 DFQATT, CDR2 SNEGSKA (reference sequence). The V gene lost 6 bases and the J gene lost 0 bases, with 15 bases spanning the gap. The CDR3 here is CSAVAGQSSYNEQFF. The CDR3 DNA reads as TGCAGTGCAGTGGCTGGACAGAGCTCCTACAATGAGCAGTTCTTC.

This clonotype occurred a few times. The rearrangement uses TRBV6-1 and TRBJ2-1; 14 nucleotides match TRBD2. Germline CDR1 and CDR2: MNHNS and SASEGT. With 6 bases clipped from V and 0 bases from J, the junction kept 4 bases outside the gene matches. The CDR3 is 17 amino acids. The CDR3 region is CASSGTSGGSSYNEQFF. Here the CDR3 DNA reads TGTGCCAGCAGCGGGACTAGCGGGGGTAGCTCCTACAATGAGCAGTTCTTC.

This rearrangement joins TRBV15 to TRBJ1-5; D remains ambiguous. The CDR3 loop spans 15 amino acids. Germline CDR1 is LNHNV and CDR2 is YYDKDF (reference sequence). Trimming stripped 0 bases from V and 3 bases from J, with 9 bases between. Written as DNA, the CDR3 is TGTGCCACCAGCAGAGATCGTGGCACCAATCAGCCCCAGCATTTT. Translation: CATSRDRGTNQPQHF. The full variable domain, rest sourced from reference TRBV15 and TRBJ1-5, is DAMVIQNPRYQVTQFGKPVTLSCSQTLNHNVMYWYQQKSSQAPKLLFHYYDKDFNNEADTPDNFQSRRPNTSFCFLDIRSPGLGDTAMYLCATSRDRGTNQPQHFGDGTRLSIL.

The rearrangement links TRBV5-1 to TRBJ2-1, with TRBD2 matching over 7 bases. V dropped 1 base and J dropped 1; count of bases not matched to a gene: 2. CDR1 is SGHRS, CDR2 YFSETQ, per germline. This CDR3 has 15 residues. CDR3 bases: TGCGCCAGCAGCTTGCAAGCGGGGTCCTACAATGAGCAGTTCTTC. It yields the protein CASSLQAGSYNEQFF.

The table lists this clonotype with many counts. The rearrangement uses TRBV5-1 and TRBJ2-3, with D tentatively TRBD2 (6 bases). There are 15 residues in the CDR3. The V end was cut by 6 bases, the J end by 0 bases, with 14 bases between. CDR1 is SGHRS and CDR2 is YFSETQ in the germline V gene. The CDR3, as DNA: TGCGCCAGCACGAAAGAGGGGAGGAGCACAGATACGCAGTATTTT. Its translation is CASTKEGRSTDTQYF.

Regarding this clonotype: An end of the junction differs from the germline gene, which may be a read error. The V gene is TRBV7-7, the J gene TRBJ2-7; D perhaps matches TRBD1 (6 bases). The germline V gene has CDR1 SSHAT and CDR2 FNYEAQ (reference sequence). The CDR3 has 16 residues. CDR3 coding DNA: TGTGCTAGCAGCGAGGGGACAACACAGACAGGCTACGAGCAGTACTTC. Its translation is CASSEGTTQTGYEQYF.

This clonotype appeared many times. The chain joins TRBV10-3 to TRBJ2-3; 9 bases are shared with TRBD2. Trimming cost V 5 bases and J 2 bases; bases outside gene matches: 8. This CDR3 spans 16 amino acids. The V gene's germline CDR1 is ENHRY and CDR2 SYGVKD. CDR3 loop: CAISPKSGGTTDTQYF. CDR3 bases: TGTGCCATCAGTCCAAAAAGCGGGGGGACCACAGATACGCAGTATTTT.

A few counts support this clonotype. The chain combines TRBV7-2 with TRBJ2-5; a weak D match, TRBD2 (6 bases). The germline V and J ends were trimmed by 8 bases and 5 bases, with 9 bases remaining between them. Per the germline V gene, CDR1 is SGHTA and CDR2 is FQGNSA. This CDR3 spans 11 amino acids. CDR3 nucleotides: TGTGCCAGCGGAGGGGCGGAGACCCAGTACTTC. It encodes CASGGAETQYF.

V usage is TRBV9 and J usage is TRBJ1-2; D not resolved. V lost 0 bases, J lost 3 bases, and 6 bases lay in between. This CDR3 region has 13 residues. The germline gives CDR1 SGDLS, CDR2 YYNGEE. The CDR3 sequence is CASSVGPDYGYTF. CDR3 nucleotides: TGTGCCAGCAGCGTAGGGCCAGACTATGGCTACACCTTC.

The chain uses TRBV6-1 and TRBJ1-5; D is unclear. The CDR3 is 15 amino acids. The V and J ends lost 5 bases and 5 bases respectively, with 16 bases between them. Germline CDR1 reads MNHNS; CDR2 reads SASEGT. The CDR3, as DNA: TGTGCCAGCAGTTCCGATTTTGACGGTGATCAGCCCCAGCATTTT. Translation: CASSSDFDGDQPQHF.

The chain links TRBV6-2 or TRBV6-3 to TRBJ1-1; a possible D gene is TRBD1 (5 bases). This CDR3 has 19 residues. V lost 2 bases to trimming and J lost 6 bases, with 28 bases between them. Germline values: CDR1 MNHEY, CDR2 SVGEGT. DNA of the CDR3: TGTGCCAGCAGTTACACTCGACAGATTCGCGTTCCTGGGATTGCTGAAGCTTTCTTT. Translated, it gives CASSYTRQIRVPGIAEAFF.

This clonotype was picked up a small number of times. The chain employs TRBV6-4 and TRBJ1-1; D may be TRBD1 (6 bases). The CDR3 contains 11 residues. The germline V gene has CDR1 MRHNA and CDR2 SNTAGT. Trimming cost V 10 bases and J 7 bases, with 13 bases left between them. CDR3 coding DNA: TGTGCCACCTCAGGAGGGGGTGAAGCTTTCTTT. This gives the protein CATSGGGEAFF.

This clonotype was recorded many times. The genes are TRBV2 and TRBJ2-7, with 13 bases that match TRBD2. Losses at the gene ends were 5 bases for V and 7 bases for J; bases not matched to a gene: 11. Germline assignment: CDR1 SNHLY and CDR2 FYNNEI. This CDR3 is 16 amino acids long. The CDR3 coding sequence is TGTGCCAGCAGTCTCCTACTAGCGGGGGGGCCGAGTGAGCAGTACTTC. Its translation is CASSLLLAGGPSEQYF.

The CDR3 reads CASSFEGGRSGELFF. CDR3 DNA: TGCGCCAGCAGCTTTGAGGGAGGCCGGAGCGGGGAGCTGTTTTTT. The genes are TRBV5-1 and TRBJ2-2, with D tentatively TRBD2 (6 bases). Trimming removed 2 bases from V and 7 bases from J, with 15 bases in between. The CDR3 runs 15 residues. Germline assignment: CDR1 SGHRS and CDR2 YFSETQ.

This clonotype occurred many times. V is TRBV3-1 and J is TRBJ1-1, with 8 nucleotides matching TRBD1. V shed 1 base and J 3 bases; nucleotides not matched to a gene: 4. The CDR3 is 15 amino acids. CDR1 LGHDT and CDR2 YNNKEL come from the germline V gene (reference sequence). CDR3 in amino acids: CASSQGAGGYTEAFF. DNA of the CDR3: TGTGCCAGCAGCCAAGGAGCAGGGGGCTACACTGAAGCTTTCTTT. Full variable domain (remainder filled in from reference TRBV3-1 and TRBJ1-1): DTAVSQTPKYLVTQMGNDKSIKCEQNLGHDTMYWYKQDSKKFLKIMFSYNNKELIINETVPNRFSPKSPDKAHLNLHINSLELGDSAVYFCASSQGAGGYTEAFFGQGTRLTVV.

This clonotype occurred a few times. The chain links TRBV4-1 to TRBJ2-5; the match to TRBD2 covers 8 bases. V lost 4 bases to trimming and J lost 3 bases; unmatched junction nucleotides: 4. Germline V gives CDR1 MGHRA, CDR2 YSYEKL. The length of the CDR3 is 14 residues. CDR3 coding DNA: TGCGCCAGCAGCCCCATACTAGCGGAAGAGACCCAGTACTTC. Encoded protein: CASSPILAEETQYF.

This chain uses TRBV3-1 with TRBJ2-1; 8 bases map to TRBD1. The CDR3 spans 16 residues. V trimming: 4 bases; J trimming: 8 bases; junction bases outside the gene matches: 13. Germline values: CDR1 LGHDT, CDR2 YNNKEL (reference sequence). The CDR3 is CASSPVDRGRYYEQFF. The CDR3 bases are TGTGCCAGCAGCCCAGTAGACAGGGGTCGTTACTATGAGCAGTTCTTC.

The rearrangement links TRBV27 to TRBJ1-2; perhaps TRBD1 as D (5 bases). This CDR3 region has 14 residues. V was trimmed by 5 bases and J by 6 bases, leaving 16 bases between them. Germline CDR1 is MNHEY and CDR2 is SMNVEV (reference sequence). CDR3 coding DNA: TGTGCCAGCAGTCCGGGGGGGAGAGGAGATGGCTACACCTTC. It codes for CASSPGGRGDGYTF.

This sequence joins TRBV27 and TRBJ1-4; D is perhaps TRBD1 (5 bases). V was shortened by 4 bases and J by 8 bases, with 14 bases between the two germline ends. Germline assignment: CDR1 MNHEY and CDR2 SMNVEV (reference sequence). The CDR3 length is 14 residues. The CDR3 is CASSYRSDWEKLFF. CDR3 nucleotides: TGTGCCAGCAGTTACAGGAGTGATTGGGAAAAACTGTTTTTT. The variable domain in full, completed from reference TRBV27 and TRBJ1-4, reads EAQVTQNPRYLITVTGKKLTVTCSQNMNHEYMSWYRQDPGLGLRQIYYSMNVEVTDKGDVPEGYKVSRKEKRNFPLILESPSPNQTSLYFCASSYRSDWEKLFFGSGTQLSVL.